This T cell receptor (beta chain) is drawn from a study of shared clonotypes between healthy human individuals. The germline CDR1 and CDR2 sequences are MNHNS and SASEGT. CDR3 length equals 17 residues. J gave up 5 bases and V 4 bases, and 14 bases lay outside the gene matches. Findings of the study overall: Clonotype sharing among donors was thought likely to change with sequencing depth.

This clone was counted at least ten times. Its antigen is still unknown. Execution of the assay was at deep level. In the study's own analysis: With immunoSEQ giving junction-only sequences and no quality scores, filtering differed. Assay used: immunoSEQ multiplex PCR; TCRdb lists only in-frame clones, some missing. The DNA was the basis for D and trimming; V, J and clone size are from that table. The profile shows some 480,000 clones, roughly 78% of them singletons. This clonotype was sampled from a woman between 35 and 50 years old in good health. Some clones in this sample may be carry-over from other donors' samples. Sequenced material: PBMCs. This chain uses TRBV6-1 with TRBJ2-1; 7 bases align to TRBD2. The CDR3 coding sequence is TGTGCCAGCAGTGGCGGGAGTGGCTCTTGGGGACACAATGAGCAGTTCTTC. Translating gives CASSGGSGSWGHNEQFF.